This T cell receptor beta chain was profiled in a study of blood T cell repertoires in COVID-19 (dated by TCRdb to 2020 to 2022). Regarding the study in general: Collaborator samples came from the United States, Italy and Spain and covered acute and convalescent phases of COVID-19. A freely available public database, intended as a resource for researchers studying the immune response to SARS-CoV-2, is where the repertoires were released. Nearly every sample came with metadata listing a de-identified subject ID, COVID-19 status, age in years and sex. HLA class I and class II types, where available, came from metadata supplied by the sample provider rather than from assay-based typing. Subjects who had been exposed to COVID-19, were actively infected with it, or had recovered from it provided the deeply sampled blood TCRbeta repertoires that made up the dataset. Samples came from the ongoing ImmuneRACE study (first 160 participants) plus 1,254 subjects from 6 global collaborators. The prospective study material was composed of cDNA or gDNA derived from T cells, B-cell-depleted T cells, or PBMCs.

For this clone: This receptor's antigen is unknown. No much larger clonotype is one base removed from it; base qualities were not supplied.

The collaborating institutions used their own protocols to collect whole blood in K2EDTA tubes. For TCRbeta analysis, collaborators shipped samples as frozen whole blood, isolated PBMCs, or DNA extracted from either of those sample types. The immunoSEQ Assay, a bias-controlled multiplex PCR, was used to amplify TCRbeta CDR3 regions from genomic DNA. The authors' pipeline ran thus. The number of nucleated cells in each sample was estimated by amplification of reference gene primers within the assay. To quantify the absolute abundance of each unique TCRbeta CDR3 rearrangement, sequence reads were collapsed and filtered. For each sample, productive Simpson clonality was calculated as the square root of Simpson's diversity index over productive rearrangements. As stored in TCRdb, this immuneACCESS dataset retains in-frame rearrangements with V and J assigned. A fraction of the clones does not appear; measured against another copy, unresolved V genes explain less than half of the discrepancy, and the remainder lacks a known reason. The V and J calls and clone size were taken over from that table, and D and trimming were inferred from the DNA. The sample has 110,000 to 150,000 clones on record, around 83% of them singletons. Of the sample, approximately 1.4% falls within the top ten clones.

Broader findings and caveats from the paper: The quantity of clinical and demographic metadata differed by source and by participant and was supplied without curation.

From the cysteine through the phenylalanine, the CDR3 covers 16 amino acids. Only the CDR3 DNA is retained, 48 bases long and in frame from the first base. The germline V gene (reference sequence) gives CDR1 as LNHDA and CDR2 as SQIVND. V was cut back by 7 bases and J by 0 bases, leaving a gap of 18 bases between them. Material for sequencing was peripheral blood. The V and J genes are TRBV19 and TRBJ1-1; tentative D gene TRBD1, with 6 bases matching. The TCR originated in a human donor in a cohort sampled during active COVID-19. CDR3 reads: CASKSWEAGVNTEAFF. The nucleotide sequence reads as follows: TGTGCCAGTAAATCGTGGGAAGCAGGGGTGAACACTGAAGCTTTCTTT.